This T cell receptor (beta chain) originates from a study of blood T cell repertoires in COVID-19. A few counts support this clone. Some clones are missing from TCRdb's copy, which holds only in-frame ones; the method was immunoSEQ multiplex PCR. The sample contains more than 150,000 clones, roughly 85% of which appear only once. V was clipped by 3 bases and J by 4 bases, with 9 bases between them. Germline V gives CDR1 MDHEN, CDR2 SYDVKM. The CDR3 is 14 amino acids. The material sequenced was peripheral blood. This TCR was sampled from a woman in her 70s with acute or convalescent COVID-19. This chain connects TRBV28 to TRBJ2-2, with D perhaps matching TRBD2 (7 bases). The CDR3 reads CASSLGGLTGELFF. CDR3 DNA: TGTGCCAGCAGTTTGGGGGGGCTCACCGGGGAGCTGTTTTTT.